The source of this T cell receptor beta chain is a study of blood T cell repertoires in COVID-19. Study-wide background: Samples taken during acute and convalescent COVID-19 were collected in the United States, Italy and Spain. The analysed material was cDNA or gDNA that came from T cells, B-cell-depleted T cells, or PBMCs.

In the source study's methods: The authors estimated nucleated cell counts from reference gene primer amplification. Clones were sequenced by immunoSEQ multiplex PCR, and TCRdb holds only the in-frame ones, with some missing. V and J calls and clone size follow that table, whereas D and trimming were derived from the DNA. The sample has roughly 160,000 clones, about 88% seen once. Trimming cost V 4 bases and J 5 bases, with 18 bases left between them. This CDR3 is 15 amino acids long. CDR1 and CDR2 (germline): SGHDT, YYEEEE. This clonotype was obtained from a man aged 55 to 70 with acute or convalescent COVID-19. This rearrangement joins TRBV5-6 to TRBJ1-2; a weak D match, TRBD1 (5 bases). The sequenced material came from peripheral blood. The CDR3 is CASSTTMSGRYGYTF. The CDR3 DNA reads as TGTGCCAGCAGCACGACTATGTCAGGGAGGTATGGCTACACCTTC.